Below are 12 T cell receptor beta chains sequenced from a single sample in a study of blood T cell repertoires in COVID-19. The table came from immunoSEQ multiplex PCR; TCRdb's copy has only in-frame clones and leaves some out. The sample lists some 200,000 clones, under 90% seen once, with over 9.5% in the top ten. Source material: peripheral blood. All receptors derive from a woman older than 75 with COVID-19, enrolled during active disease.

The CDR3: CASRGQGDTEAFF. CDR3 nucleotide sequence: TGTGCCAGCAGGGGCCAAGGGGACACTGAAGCTTTCTTT. The chain is built from TRBV7-9 and TRBJ1-1; tentatively, D is TRBD1 (5 bases). Germline V gene lookup returns CDR1 SEHNR and CDR2 FQNEAQ (reference sequence). The CDR3 loop spans 13 amino acids. V was trimmed by 6 bases and J by 3 bases, leaving 11 bases between them.

The chain combines TRBV2 with TRBJ2-5, with D unclear. V lost 7 bases and J 0 bases, leaving 3 bases between the germline ends. Germline V CDR1 and CDR2: SNHLY, FYNNEI. The length of the CDR3 is 11 residues. The CDR3 nucleotides are TGTGCCAGCACTAACCAAGAGACCCAGTACTTC. Translating gives CASTNQETQYF. Complete variable domain (other parts from reference TRBV2 and TRBJ2-5): EPEVTQTPSHQVTQMGQEVILRCVPISNHLYFYWYRQILGQKVEFLVSFYNNEISEKSEIFDDQFSVERPDGSNFTLKIRSTKLEDSAMYFCASTNQETQYFGPGTRLLVL.

The chain is built from TRBV6-5 and TRBJ2-5; TRBD2 might be the D (7 bases). The CDR3 sequence is 13 residues long. Germline V lookup: CDR1 MNHEY, CDR2 SVGAGI. The germline V and J ends were trimmed by 8 bases and 5 bases, with 15 bases remaining between them. The CDR3 DNA sequence: TGTGCCAGCCTGAGGGGGGGCGGTGAGACCCAGTACTTC. This translates into CASLRGGGETQYF.

The chain couples TRBV11-2 to TRBJ1-1, with D possibly matching TRBD1 (5 bases). V shed 5 bases and J shed 8 bases, with 15 bases lying between them. Germline CDR1 SGHAT, CDR2 FQNNGV. The CDR3 has 13 amino acids. The CDR3: CASSGQGPLEAFF. Here the CDR3 DNA reads TGTGCCAGCAGCGGGCAGGGCCCTTTAGAAGCTTTCTTT.

V gene TRBV19 combines with J gene TRBJ1-5; D unresolved. This CDR3 contains 17 residues. Germline V gene lookup returns CDR1 LNHDA and CDR2 SQIVND (reference sequence). Trimming pared 3 bases from V and 2 bases from J, leaving 17 bases between. CDR3 DNA sequence: TGTGCCAGTAGTATTTCAGGTATCGTTATTGGCAATCAGCCCCAGCATTTT. Translating it yields CASSISGIVIGNQPQHF.

V gene TRBV19 combines with J gene TRBJ1-6; D ambiguous. Germline values: CDR1 LNHDA, CDR2 SQIVND (reference sequence). The V end was cut by 3 bases, the J end by 6 bases, with 12 bases between. The CDR3 runs to 15 residues. CDR3 nucleotide sequence: TGTGCCAGTAGTATTAGCGGCAGGACTAATTCACCCCTCCACTTT. It codes for CASSISGRTNSPLHF.

The chain links TRBV6-6 to TRBJ1-5; D unclear. Germline loops: CDR1 MNHNY, CDR2 SVGAGI (reference sequence). CDR3 length: 14 amino acids. Trimming left V 2 bases short and J 0 bases short, with 5 bases between. The CDR3 bases are TGTGCCAGCAGTTACCCCGTTAGCAATCAGCCCCAGCATTTT. This encodes CASSYPVSNQPQHF.

The chain recombines TRBV6-5 with TRBJ1-4; D remains unclear. CDR1 and CDR2 (germline): MNHEY, SVGAGI. The length of the CDR3 is 11 residues. The V end lost 3 bases, the J end lost 9 bases, and 5 bases lay between the germline ends. CDR3 protein: CASSYGQKLFF. The CDR3 DNA reads TGTGCCAGCAGTTATGGGCAAAAACTGTTTTTT.

The table lists this clone with a few counts. This sequence joins TRBV7-2 and TRBJ2-3; no definite D call. CDR1 is SGHTA, CDR2 FQGNSA, per germline. The V end lost 5 bases, the J end lost 6 bases, and 9 bases lay between the germline ends. The CDR3 is made up of 12 amino acids. CDR3 region: CASSPLGDTQYF. CDR3 coding DNA: TGTGCCAGCAGCCCTCTCGGGGATACGCAGTATTTT.

This clone was counted a single time. The rearrangement uses TRBV6-5 and TRBJ2-3; D perhaps matches TRBD2 (7 bases). The germline V and J ends were trimmed by 7 bases and 5 bases, with 16 bases remaining between them. Germline loops: CDR1 MNHEY, CDR2 SVGAGI. CDR3 length equals 14 residues. The CDR3 DNA sequence: TGTGCCAGCACTCTAGGGGGGGCGGGAGATACGCAGTATTTT. This encodes CASTLGGAGDTQYF.

This clone was observed a few times. V usage is TRBV2 and J usage is TRBJ2-6; 7 bases match TRBD1. The V gene's germline CDR1 is SNHLY and CDR2 FYNNEI. This CDR3 comprises 16 residues. The junction had 6 bases not matched to a gene; V was cut back by 7 bases and J by 0 bases. The CDR3 loop reads CASIRDRSSGANVLTF. CDR3 sequence (DNA): TGTGCCAGCATAAGGGACAGAAGCTCTGGGGCCAACGTCCTGACTTTC.

This chain connects TRBV6-5 to TRBJ1-3, with 7 bases identical to TRBD1. Germline V lookup: CDR1 MNHEY, CDR2 SVGAGI. This CDR3 spans 14 amino acids. V shed 5 bases, J shed 1 base, and the junction held 2 bases outside the gene matches. The CDR3: CASSRQGSGNTIYF. For the CDR3, the DNA is TGTGCCAGCAGTAGACAGGGTTCTGGAAACACCATATATTTT.